This T cell receptor beta chain was found in a study of Ad26.COV2.S vaccination and SARS-CoV-2 variants. Study-wide findings and caveats: Ad26.COV2.S recipients had broader spike-specific TCRs (P = 0.0014).

Profiling relied on immunoSEQ multiplex PCR, and the TCRdb table lists in-frame clones only, not all of them. The sample gives hundreds of thousands of clones, around 92% of which show up once; 3.5% to 4.5% is in the top ten. The ends were cut back, 0 bases at V and 3 bases at J, with 4 bases in the middle. The V gene's germline CDR1 is SGDLS and CDR2 YYNGEE. This CDR3 is 14 amino acids long. Points on this clone: Its matching antigen is unknown.

This clonotype was obtained from a human donor who had recovered from COVID-19. The chain recombines TRBV9 with TRBJ2-6; D is unresolved. This sample comprised peripheral blood, obtained after recovery from COVID-19. The CDR3 protein is CASSVASGANVLTF. CDR3 sequence (DNA): TGTGCCAGCAGCGTAGCAAGTGGGGCCAACGTCCTGACTTTC.